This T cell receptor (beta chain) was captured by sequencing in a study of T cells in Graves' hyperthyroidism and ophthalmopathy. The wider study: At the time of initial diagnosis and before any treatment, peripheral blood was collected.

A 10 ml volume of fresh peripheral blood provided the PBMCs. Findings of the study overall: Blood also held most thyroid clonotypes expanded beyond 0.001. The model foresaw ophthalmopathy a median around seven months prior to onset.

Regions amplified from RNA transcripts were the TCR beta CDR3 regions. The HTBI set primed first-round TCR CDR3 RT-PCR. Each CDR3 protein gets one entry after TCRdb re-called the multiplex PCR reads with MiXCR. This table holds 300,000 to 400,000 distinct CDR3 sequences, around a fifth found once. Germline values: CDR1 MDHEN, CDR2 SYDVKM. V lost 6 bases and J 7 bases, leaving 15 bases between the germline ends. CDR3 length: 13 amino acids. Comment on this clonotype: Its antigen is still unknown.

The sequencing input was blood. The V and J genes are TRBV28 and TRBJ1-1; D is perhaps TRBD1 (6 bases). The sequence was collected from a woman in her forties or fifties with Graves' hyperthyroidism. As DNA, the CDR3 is TGTGCCAGCAGCTTCATACAGGGAGTTGAAGCTTTCTTT. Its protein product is CASSFIQGVEAFF.